The 27 T cell receptor beta chains below all came from one sample that was sequenced in a study of CD8+ T cells in alopecia areata. The treatment here: oral pan-JAK inhibitor, 5-10 mg twice daily. Isolated RNA was reverse transcribed into cDNA used as the sequencing template. The method was immunoSEQ multiplex PCR; TCRdb's version includes in-frame clones alone and lacks a portion of them. The sample yields 200,000 or so clones, roughly two fifths seen once. Sequences were derived from CD4+ T cells sorted from blood, sampled at approximately week 36, from a patient treated with tofacitinib. The receptors originated from a human donor with alopecia areata.

This clone was recorded a few times. The chain has TRBV29-1 and TRBJ2-3; 7 positions match TRBD1. There are 14 residues in the CDR3. The trim removed 3 bases at V and 4 bases at J, leaving 7 bases unmatched. Germline lookup yields CDR1 SQVTM and CDR2 ANQGSEA. CDR3 sequence: CSVDRTGQADTQYF. As DNA, the CDR3 is TGCAGCGTTGACCGGACAGGCCAGGCAGATACGCAGTATTTT.

This clone is a singleton in its sample. The chain couples TRBV11-2 to TRBJ2-7; D not resolved. Trimming took off 1 base at V and 1 base at J, with 14 bases between the two ends. CDR1 is SGHAT, CDR2 FQNNGV, per germline. This CDR3 region has 16 residues. The DNA of the CDR3 is TGTGCCAGCAGCTTAGGAGTTGGACCGCTTTCCTACGAGCAGTACTTC. Its translation is CASSLGVGPLSYEQYF.

J is TRBJ2-1 and V is TRBV4-3; D possibly matches TRBD1 or TRBD2 (6 bases each). The germline gives CDR1 LGHNA, CDR2 YSLEER. The CDR3 has 14 residues. Trimming took off 0 bases at V and 9 bases at J, with 12 bases between the two ends. CDR3 loop: CASSQDWGASEQFF. CDR3 DNA sequence: TGCGCCAGCAGCCAAGATTGGGGGGCAAGTGAGCAGTTCTTC.

There are a few counts of this clone. This chain joins TRBV29-1 and TRBJ2-3; D ambiguous. CDR1 is SQVTM and CDR2 is ANQGSEA in the germline V gene. V was cut by 3 bases and J by 5 bases, with 9 bases left in between. The CDR3 spans 12 residues. Here the CDR3 reads CSVDPNGDTQYF. In nucleotides, the CDR3 is TGCAGCGTTGACCCAAATGGAGATACGCAGTATTTT.

The chain has TRBV11-1 and TRBJ2-3; 7 nucleotides line up with TRBD1. This CDR3 region has 16 residues. Germline V gene data show CDR1 as SGHAT and CDR2 as FQDESV (reference sequence). Germline trimming cut 2 bases from V and 1 base from J; bases unmatched to any gene: 6. CDR3 sequence (DNA): TGTGCCAGCAGCTTATTCGGCCAGGGGGGCACAGATACGCAGTATTTT. Amino acids: CASSLFGQGGTDTQYF.

The gene calls are TRBV21-1 and TRBJ2-5. TRBV21-1 has pseudogene status. The CDR3 has 12 residues. CDR3 nucleotides: TGTGCCAGCAGTCAAAAGAGGGACACCCAGTACTTC. It encodes CASSQKRDTQYF.

This clone was counted a few times. V usage is TRBV5-1 and J usage is TRBJ2-1; 9 bases align to TRBD2. There are 15 residues in the CDR3. V gave up 4 bases and J gave up 6 bases; unmatched junction bases: 8. The germline V gene encodes CDR1 SGHRS and CDR2 YFSETQ. DNA of the CDR3: TGCGCCAGCAGCAACCAAGCGGGAGGACTCAATGAGCAGTTCTTC. Translation gives CASSNQAGGLNEQFF.

This chain joins TRBV18 and TRBJ2-7; a possible D gene is TRBD2 (6 bases). In germline, CDR1 is KGHSH, CDR2 LQKENI. The CDR3 runs to 15 residues. Trimming left V 3 bases short and J 2 bases short, with 14 bases between. The CDR3 reads CASSPGQRRAYEQYF. The CDR3 DNA sequence: TGTGCCAGCTCACCGGGTCAGCGGAGGGCCTACGAGCAGTACTTC.

This clone was seen once. The V call is TRBV25-1, the J call TRBJ1-4, with 7 bases lining up with TRBD1. The germline V gene encodes CDR1 MGHDK and CDR2 SYGVNS. The CDR3 has 16 residues. V was clipped by 3 bases and J by 4 bases; unmatched bases: 8. CDR3 DNA sequence: TGTGCCAGCAGTGAGCACCCGGGACAGAGTAATGAAAAACTGTTTTTT. The encoded protein is CASSEHPGQSNEKLFF.

This chain links TRBV6-5 with TRBJ1-1, with TRBD1 matching over 8 bases. The CDR3 totals 13 residues. Losses at the gene ends were 6 bases for V and 4 bases for J; bases not matched to a gene: 4. Germline values: CDR1 MNHEY, CDR2 SVGAGI. The CDR3 sequence is CASRSDRGTEAFF. DNA of the CDR3: TGTGCCAGCAGATCCGACAGGGGCACTGAAGCTTTCTTT.

This clone was seen only a few times. The V call is TRBV28, the J call TRBJ1-2; tentative D call: TRBD1 (5 bases). The V end was cut by 7 bases, the J end by 5 bases, with 14 bases between. The CDR3 loop spans 13 amino acids. Germline-derived CDR1 and CDR2 are MDHEN and SYDVKM. This CDR3 is CASTGRLWYGYTF. The CDR3 DNA follows: TGTGCCAGCACGGGGCGCTTGTGGTATGGCTACACCTTC.

The rearrangement joins TRBV11-1 to TRBJ2-7; TRBD2 aligns across 9 bases. The V and J ends lost 1 base and 0 bases, in that order; junction bases with no gene match: 4. The CDR3 sequence is 16 residues long. Germline V gives CDR1 SGHAT, CDR2 FQDESV (reference sequence). As DNA, the CDR3 is TGTGCCAGCAGCTTAGAGGCTAGCGGGACCTCCTACGAGCAGTACTTC. This codes for CASSLEASGTSYEQYF.

CDR3 amino acids: CASSPGADEQYF. CDR3 bases: TGTGCCAGCAGCCCCGGGGCGGACGAGCAGTACTTC. The J gene is TRBJ2-7, the V gene TRBV9; D may match TRBD1 or TRBD2 (5 bases each). Trimming left V 4 bases short and J 5 bases short, with 10 bases between. This CDR3 has 12 amino acids. Germline V gene data show CDR1 as SGDLS and CDR2 as YYNGEE. The entire variable domain, with the rest obtained from reference TRBV9 and TRBJ2-7, is as follows: DSGVTQTPKHLITATGQRVTLRCSPRSGDLSVYWYQQSLDQGLQFLIQYYNGEERAKGNILERFSAQQFPDLHSELNLSSLELGDSALYFCASSPGADEQYFGPGTRLTVT.

This rearrangement joins TRBV2 to TRBJ2-7, with TRBD2 matching over 9 bases. Trimming at V came to 4 bases and at J to 0 bases, leaving 7 bases not matched to a gene. The CDR3 contains 16 residues. Germline loops: CDR1 SNHLY, CDR2 FYNNEI. CDR3 nucleotides: TGTGCCAGCAGTGCGGCGGGAGGGGTGAGCTCCTACGAGCAGTACTTC. It specifies CASSAAGGVSSYEQYF.

In its sample, this clone was seen a few times. The chain links TRBV30 to TRBJ2-1, with D tentatively TRBD1 (5 bases). CDR3 size: 16 residues. V lost 0 bases to trimming and J lost 4 bases, with 16 bases between them. CDR1 is GTSNPN and CDR2 is SVGIG in the germline V gene (reference sequence). For the CDR3, the DNA is TGTGCCTGGAGTGTACGTCAAGCTAGGGGTTACAATGAGCAGTTCTTC. Its protein product is CAWSVRQARGYNEQFF. The whole variable domain, remainder taken from reference TRBV30 and TRBJ2-1, is SQTIHQWPATLVQPVGSPLSLECTVEGTSNPNLYWYRQAAGRGLQLLFYSVGIGQISSEVPQNLSASRPQDRQFILSSKKLLLSDSGFYLCAWSVRQARGYNEQFFGPGTRLTVL.

In this sample, this clone turned up a few times. The chain has TRBV7-2 and TRBJ2-3; D not resolved. Deletions cut 5 bases from V and 3 bases from J, with 12 bases between. The CDR3 covers 14 residues. Germline values: CDR1 SGHTA, CDR2 FQGNSA. CDR3: CASSPQARTDTQYF. The CDR3 DNA sequence: TGTGCCAGCAGCCCCCAAGCAAGGACAGATACGCAGTATTTT.

This clone was picked up a small number of times. The chain has TRBV5-1 and TRBJ2-7; no reliable D call. V was pared by 7 bases and J by 0 bases, with 8 bases between. CDR1 and CDR2 from the germline V gene are SGHRS and YFSETQ. The CDR3 is 12 residues long. The CDR3, as DNA: TGCGCCAGCGGGGAAACCTCCTACGAGCAGTACTTC. This encodes CASGETSYEQYF.

This chain joins TRBV4-3 and TRBJ1-1; the D gene is possibly TRBD1 (5 bases). Germline values: CDR1 LGHNA, CDR2 YSLEER. Trimming left V 0 bases short and J 5 bases short, with 10 bases between. The CDR3 runs 14 residues. The CDR3 DNA is TGCGCCAGCAGCCAAGAGAGGGGAGGGACTGAAGCTTTCTTT. It specifies CASSQERGGTEAFF.

This clone occurred once. This chain links TRBV27 with TRBJ2-5; 7 nucleotides agree with TRBD1. V trimming: 5 bases; J trimming: 5 bases; junction bases outside the gene matches: 8. The CDR3 spans 14 residues. Germline lookup yields CDR1 MNHEY and CDR2 SMNVEV (reference sequence). This CDR3 is CASSPRQGGETQYF. CDR3 in DNA: TGTGCCAGCAGTCCAAGACAGGGCGGGGAGACCCAGTACTTC.

This chain connects TRBV25-1 to TRBJ2-7; D possibly matches TRBD1 or TRBD2 (6 bases each). Germline values: CDR1 MGHDK, CDR2 SYGVNS. This CDR3 contains 11 residues. Trimming removed 4 bases from V and 9 bases from J, with 10 bases in between. CDR3 in DNA: TGTGCCAGCAGTGGAGGAGGGGGGCAGTACTTC. This gives the protein CASSGGGGQYF.

This chain uses TRBV7-2 with TRBJ2-5; 7 bases fit TRBD2. The V and J ends lost 1 base and 0 bases, in that order; junction bases with no gene match: 5. The CDR3 contains 16 residues. The germline CDR1 and CDR2 sequences are SGHTA and FQGNSA. The DNA of the CDR3 is TGTGCCAGCAGCTTAGAGTTGGGAGGGAACCAAGAGACCCAGTACTTC. Protein product: CASSLELGGNQETQYF. The variable domain in full, completed from reference TRBV7-2 and TRBJ2-5, reads GAGVSQSPSNKVTEKGKDVELRCDPISGHTALYWYRQSLGQGLEFLIYFQGNSAPDKSGLPSDRFSAERTGGSVSTLTIQRTQQEDSAVYLCASSLELGGNQETQYFGPGTRLLVL.

J is TRBJ1-2 and V is TRBV23-1; 10 bases fit TRBD1. TRBV23-1 is designated an ORF whose function remains uncertain. The CDR3 is 13 amino acids. V shed 5 bases and J 7 bases; nucleotides not matched to a gene: 4. CDR3 nucleotides: TGCGCCAGCAGTAGGACAGGGGGGTCTGGCTACACCTTC. Residues: CASSRTGGSGYTF.

This clone has just a few counts. V usage is TRBV25-1 and J usage is TRBJ2-7; 8 bases line up with TRBD1. J lost 3 bases, V lost 3 bases, and 10 bases had no gene match. The CDR3 extends over 16 amino acids. Germline CDR1 reads MGHDK; CDR2 reads SYGVNS. In DNA form, the CDR3 reads TGTGCCAGCAGTGAGTACAGGGGGGATAAGAGCTACGAGCAGTACTTC. As protein: CASSEYRGDKSYEQYF.

J is TRBJ1-4 and V is TRBV6-6; TRBD1 is a possible D gene (5 bases). CDR1 is MNHNY, CDR2 SVGAGI, per germline (reference sequence). V was clipped by 8 bases and J by 3 bases, with 10 bases between them. The CDR3 sequence is 13 residues long. CDR3 sequence (DNA): TGTGCCAGCGTCCGGGGACCTAATGAAAAACTGTTTTTT. Protein sequence: CASVRGPNEKLFF.

This clone has more than one count but fewer than ten. The CDR3 region is CASSRYPGPERETQYF. The CDR3 bases are TGTGCCAGCAGCCGCTACCCAGGCCCTGAGCGGGAGACCCAGTACTTC. The chain employs TRBV7-2 and TRBJ2-5, with D possibly TRBD2 on 5 matching bases. Germline values: CDR1 SGHTA, CDR2 FQGNSA. The CDR3 runs to 16 residues. V dropped 5 bases and J dropped 5 bases, with 21 bases sitting between them.

The chain joins TRBV29-1 to TRBJ2-2; 9 nucleotides align to TRBD1. The CDR3 runs to 15 residues. With 6 bases clipped from V and 0 bases from J, the junction kept 5 bases outside the gene matches. Germline V gives CDR1 SQVTM, CDR2 ANQGSEA. CDR3 nucleotide sequence: TGCAGCGTCCCACGGACAGGGGCGAACACCGGGGAGCTGTTTTTT. Translation gives CSVPRTGANTGELFF.

This clone was recorded a few times. The chain links TRBV2 to TRBJ1-1; D might be TRBD1 (5 bases). CDR3 size: 14 residues. CDR1 and CDR2 (germline): SNHLY, FYNNEI. V lost 6 bases and J lost 1, with 12 bases in between. CDR3 sequence (DNA): TGTGCCAGCAGATCAGGGATGACGAACACTGAAGCTTTCTTT. As protein: CASRSGMTNTEAFF.